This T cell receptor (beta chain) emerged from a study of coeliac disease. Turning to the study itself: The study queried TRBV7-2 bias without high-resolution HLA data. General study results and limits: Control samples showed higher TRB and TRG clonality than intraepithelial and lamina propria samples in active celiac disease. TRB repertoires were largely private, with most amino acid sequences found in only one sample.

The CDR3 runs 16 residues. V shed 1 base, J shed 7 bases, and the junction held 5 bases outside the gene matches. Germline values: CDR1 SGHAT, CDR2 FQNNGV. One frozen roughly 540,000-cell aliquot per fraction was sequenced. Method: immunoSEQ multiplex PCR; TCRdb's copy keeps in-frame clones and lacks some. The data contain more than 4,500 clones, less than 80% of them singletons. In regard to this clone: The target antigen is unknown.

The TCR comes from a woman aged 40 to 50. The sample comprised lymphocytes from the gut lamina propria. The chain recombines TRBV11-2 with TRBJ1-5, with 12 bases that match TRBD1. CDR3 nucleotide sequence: TGTGCCAGCAGCTTAGGGGACAGGGGGCTGGGACAGCCCCAGCATTTT. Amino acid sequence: CASSLGDRGLGQPQHF.